The sequence of this T cell receptor beta chain was determined in a study of shared clonotypes between healthy human individuals. Donors, without exception, were Caucasian adults residing in Nashville, Tennessee. Measured with immunoSEQ multiplex PCR; TCRdb has only the in-frame clones, and not every one. The table lists 2 million to 2.5 million clones, 85% to 95% of them singletons. Germline V gives CDR1 MNHNS, CDR2 SASEGT. Trimming removed 4 bases from V and 4 bases from J; junction bases left unmatched: 16. The CDR3 contains 19 residues. The specimen sequenced was naive CD4+ T cells from PBMCs. As to subset: CD45RA+ positively selected. This receptor was identified in a man younger than 30 in good health. Some clones in this sample may be carry-over from other donors' samples. The V and J genes are TRBV6-1 and TRBJ1-1, with 12 bases that match TRBD1. The CDR3 sequence is CASSVPLGGQGAHGTEAFF. The CDR3, as DNA: TGTGCCAGCAGTGTCCCCCTGGGGGGACAGGGGGCGCATGGCACTGAAGCTTTCTTT.